One sample yielded the 15 T cell receptor beta chains listed below, sequenced in a study of T cell responses to AZD1222 COVID-19 vaccine. The method was immunoSEQ multiplex PCR; TCRdb's version includes in-frame clones alone and lacks a portion of them. The sample includes approximately 83,000 clones, about 89% of them seen just once. The sample was peripheral blood, taken on day 0 of MenACWY control vaccination. The receptors originated from an adult in good health.

V and J are TRBV7-8 and TRBJ1-4; 11 bases match TRBD1. Losses at the gene ends were 5 bases for V and 7 bases for J; bases not matched to a gene: 6. Germline V gene sequence: CDR1 SGHVS, CDR2 FQNEAQ. The CDR3 is 15 residues long. Here the CDR3 DNA reads TGTGCCAGCAGCCGAGGGACAGGGGGTATTGAAAAACTGTTTTTT. Translation: CASSRGTGGIEKLFF.

The rearrangement uses TRBV19 and TRBJ2-2; 7 nucleotides agree with TRBD2. Trimming took 6 bases from V and 6 from J; bases not matched to a gene: 4. The CDR3 extends over 13 amino acids. Germline values: CDR1 LNHDA, CDR2 SQIVND (reference sequence). The CDR3 nucleotides read TGTGCCAGTAGAGTGAGCGGGGCCGGGGAGCTGTTTTTT. Translating it yields CASRVSGAGELFF.

The CDR3 here is CASSWTDPGTDTQYF. The CDR3 DNA reads TGTGCCAGCAGTTGGACTGACCCCGGCACAGATACGCAGTATTTT. V gene TRBV27 combines with J gene TRBJ2-3, with a possible D match to TRBD2 (5 bases). The CDR3 extends over 15 amino acids. Germline assignment: CDR1 MNHEY and CDR2 SMNVEV (reference sequence). Trimming left V 4 bases short and J 1 base short, with 12 bases between.

The chain carries TRBV6-6 and TRBJ2-7; D unclear. From germline, CDR1 is MNHNY and CDR2 SVGAGI (reference sequence). The CDR3 contains 11 residues. Trimming removed 8 bases from V and 1 base from J, with 6 bases in between. CDR3 coding DNA: TGTGCCAGCGGGTCGTCCTACGAGCAGTACTTC. Protein: CASGSSYEQYF.

This chain joins TRBV4-2 and TRBJ1-2, with D hard to call. This CDR3 has 15 residues. CDR1 and CDR2 (germline): LGHNA, YNFKEQ. V dropped 2 bases and J dropped 3 bases, with 13 bases sitting between them. The CDR3 reads CASSQTTPPDYGYTF. The DNA of the CDR3 is TGTGCCAGCAGCCAAACGACTCCGCCGGACTATGGCTACACCTTC.

The chain couples TRBV10-3 to TRBJ1-1; the D gene is possibly TRBD1 (6 bases). The CDR3 has 15 residues. Germline V lookup: CDR1 ENHRY, CDR2 SYGVKD. V lost 2 bases and J lost 6, with 16 bases in between. The CDR3 is CAISETSQGPSEAFF. CDR3 in DNA: TGTGCCATCAGTGAGACGTCACAGGGCCCCTCTGAAGCTTTCTTT.

The genes are TRBV5-5 and TRBJ2-4, with TRBD1 matching over 7 bases. Trimming removed 4 bases from V and 6 bases from J; junction bases left unmatched: 13. The germline gives CDR1 SGHKS, CDR2 YYEKEE (reference sequence). CDR3 length: 16 residues. The CDR3 reads CASSPRQGLLINIQYF. The CDR3 nucleotides are TGTGCCAGCAGCCCCCGACAGGGCTTGTTGATAAACATTCAGTACTTC. The full variable domain, with the rest looked up from reference TRBV5-5 and TRBJ2-4, is DAGVTQSPTHLIKTRGQQVTLRCSPISGHKSVSWYQQVLGQGPQFIFQYYEKEERGRGNFPDRFSARQFPNYSSELNVNALLLGDSALYLCASSPRQGLLINIQYFGAGTRLSVL.

J is TRBJ2-1 and V is TRBV4-1; 10 bases are shared with TRBD2. Looked up from germline, CDR1 is MGHRA and CDR2 is YSYEKL. CDR3 length: 14 residues. V dropped 4 bases and J dropped 15; count of bases not matched to a gene: 12. The CDR3 DNA reads as TGCGCCAGCAGCCCCTTGGGGCTAGCGGGGGCTTTGTTCTTC. Its translation: CASSPLGLAGALFF.

The chain carries TRBV6-5 and TRBJ2-7; 7 bases agree with TRBD2. Trimming removed 5 bases from V and 1 base from J; junction bases left unmatched: 2. The CDR3 extends over 13 amino acids. In germline, CDR1 is MNHEY, CDR2 SVGAGI. The CDR3 protein is CASSTGGSYEQYF. For the CDR3, the DNA is TGTGCCAGCAGTACGGGGGGTTCCTACGAGCAGTACTTC.

The J gene is TRBJ1-5, the V gene TRBV7-9; perhaps TRBD1 as D (5 bases). The CDR3 totals 13 residues. V dropped 8 bases and J dropped 3 bases, with 11 bases sitting between them. Germline CDR1 and CDR2: SEHNR and FQNEAQ (reference sequence). CDR3: CASSPGTNQPQHF. CDR3 nucleotide sequence: TGTGCCAGCTCGCCGGGGACCAATCAGCCCCAGCATTTT.

V is TRBV14 and J is TRBJ2-1; D gene unclear. Deletions cut 3 bases from V and 4 bases from J, with 4 bases between. In germline, CDR1 is SGHDN, CDR2 FVKESK. This CDR3 contains 12 residues. The CDR3 DNA is TGTGCCAGCAGCCACGGATACAATGAGCAGTTCTTC. Its translation is CASSHGYNEQFF.

The genes are TRBV4-3 and TRBJ2-4, with 7 positions matching TRBD2. The V gene end was trimmed by 1 base and the J gene end by 9 bases; junction bases not matched to a gene: 18. The V gene's germline CDR1 is LGHNA and CDR2 YSLEER. The CDR3 consists of 18 residues. CDR3 DNA: TGCGCCAGCAGCCAAGGCTCCTCCACTAGGGGAGGGCCCGGCATTCAGTACTTC. It is translated as CASSQGSSTRGGPGIQYF.

A single count supports this clone. The germline gene is not matched at one end of the junction; a read error may be the cause. The rearrangement links TRBV7-2 to TRBJ2-2, with 7 nucleotides matching TRBD2. Germline values: CDR1 SGHTA, CDR2 FQGNSA. The CDR3 runs to 15 residues. In DNA, the CDR3 is TGTGCCAGCAGATTAGCGGGCGCGAACACCGGGGAGCTGTTTTTT. Translating gives CASRLAGANTGELFF.

The genes are TRBV6-6 and TRBJ2-2; D is ambiguous. The CDR3 length is 14 residues. The V gene lost 7 bases and the J gene lost 4 bases, with 13 bases spanning the gap. The germline gives CDR1 MNHNY, CDR2 SVGAGI (reference sequence). CDR3: CASTLHQTTGELFF. For the CDR3, the DNA is TGTGCCAGCACCCTTCACCAAACCACCGGGGAGCTGTTTTTT.

V usage is TRBV5-1 and J usage is TRBJ2-1; the match to TRBD1 covers 12 bases. This CDR3 contains 14 residues. After removal of 6 bases from V and 10 bases from J, the junction contained 8 bases not matched to a gene. CDR1 is SGHRS and CDR2 is YFSETQ in the germline V gene. The CDR3 sequence: CASKGQGAAREQFF. The CDR3 region has the DNA TGCGCCAGCAAGGGACAGGGGGCGGCGAGAGAGCAGTTCTTC.